This T cell receptor (beta chain) was recovered during a study of T cells in localized non-small cell lung cancer. Notes on the study in general: Researchers found a median around 50 of the top 100 tumor clones in adjacent lung.

In the case of this clone: Its antigen is not identified.

CDR1 is GTSNPN, CDR2 SVGIG, per germline (reference sequence). CDR3 length: 11 residues. V was shortened by 2 bases and J by 4 bases, with 5 bases between the two germline ends. Method: immunoSEQ multiplex PCR; TCRdb's copy keeps in-frame clones and lacks some. The table lists about 710 clones, less than 20% of them singletons. The sampled adjacent lung lay at least 2 cm from the tumor margin and showed no atypia. Sequencing used normal lung tissue next to the tumor, obtained before any cancer treatment. This TCR was recovered from a man aged 40 to 70 with stage III squamous cell lung carcinoma. This chain joins TRBV30 and TRBJ1-2; D gene ambiguous. The CDR3 here is CAWSRSYGYTF. The CDR3 DNA reads as TGTGCCTGGAGTCGGAGCTATGGCTACACCTTC.